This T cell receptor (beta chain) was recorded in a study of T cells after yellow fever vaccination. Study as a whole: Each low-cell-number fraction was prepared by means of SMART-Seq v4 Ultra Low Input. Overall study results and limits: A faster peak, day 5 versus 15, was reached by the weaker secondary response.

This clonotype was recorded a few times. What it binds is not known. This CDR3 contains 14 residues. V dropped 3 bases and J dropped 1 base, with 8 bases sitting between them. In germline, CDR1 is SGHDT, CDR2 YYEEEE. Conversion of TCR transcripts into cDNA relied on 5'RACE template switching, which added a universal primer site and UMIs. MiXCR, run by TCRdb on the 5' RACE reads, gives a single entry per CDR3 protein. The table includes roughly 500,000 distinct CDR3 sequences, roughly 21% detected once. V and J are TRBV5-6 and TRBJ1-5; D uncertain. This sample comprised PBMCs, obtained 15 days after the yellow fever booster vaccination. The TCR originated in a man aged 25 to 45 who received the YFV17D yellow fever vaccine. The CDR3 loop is CASSSVRSNQPQHF. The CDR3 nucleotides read TGTGCCAGCAGCTCGGTCCGGAGCAATCAGCCCCAGCATTTT.